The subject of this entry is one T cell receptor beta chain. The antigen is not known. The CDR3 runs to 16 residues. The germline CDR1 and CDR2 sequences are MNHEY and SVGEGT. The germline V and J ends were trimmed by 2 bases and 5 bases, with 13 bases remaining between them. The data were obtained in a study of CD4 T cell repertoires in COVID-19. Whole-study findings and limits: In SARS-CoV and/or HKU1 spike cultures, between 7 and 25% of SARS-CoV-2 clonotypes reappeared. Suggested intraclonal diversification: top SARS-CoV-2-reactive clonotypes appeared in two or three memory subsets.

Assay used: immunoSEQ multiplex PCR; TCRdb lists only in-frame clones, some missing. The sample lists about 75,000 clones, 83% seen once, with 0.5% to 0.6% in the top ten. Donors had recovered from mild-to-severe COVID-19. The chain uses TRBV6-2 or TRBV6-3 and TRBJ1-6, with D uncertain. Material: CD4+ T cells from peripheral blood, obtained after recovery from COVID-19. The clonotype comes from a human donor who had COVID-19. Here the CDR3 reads CASSYPPRRDNSPLHF. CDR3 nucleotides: TGTGCCAGCAGTTACCCCCCCCGGCGGGATAATTCACCCCTCCACTTT.